This TCR beta chain was captured in a study of beta chain features in type 1 diabetes. With respect to this clone: The antigen is undetermined.

It was one heparinised blood draw, averaging approximately 100 mL, that each donor gave. Via CD45RO/CCR7/CD25/CD127/CD95/CD27, cells of the CD4+ naive, central memory, regulatory and stem cell-like memory subsets were sorted. General study findings and limits: Cells that show high TCR expression could be over-represented by cDNA sequencing. Naive, central memory and regulatory TCRB repertoires appeared more similar among patients than healthy donors.

Sequenced material consisted of expressed TCRB transcripts (all of the isolated RNA was reverse transcribed). Measured with immunoSEQ multiplex PCR; TCRdb has only the in-frame clones, and not every one. The profile shows hundreds of thousands of clones, 15% to 19% of them singletons. Sequenced material: naive CD4+ T cells from blood. The TCR sequence derives from a young man in good health.

CDR3 bases: TGTGCCAGCAGCTCTTCCTGGGATACGCAGTATTTT. It encodes CASSSSWDTQYF. The rearrangement links TRBV7-2 to TRBJ2-3; the D is unclear. V lost 4 bases, J lost 6 bases, and 8 bases lay in between. Germline V gene sequence: CDR1 SGHTA, CDR2 FQGNSA. This CDR3 region has 12 residues.